This T cell receptor (beta chain) came from a study of T cells in Graves' hyperthyroidism and ophthalmopathy. This clonotype came up many times. With 0 bases clipped from V and 4 bases from J, the junction kept 5 bases outside the gene matches. CDR1 is MNHEY, CDR2 SMNVEV, per germline (reference sequence). The CDR3 loop spans 15 amino acids. The CDR3 regions of TCR beta were amplified from RNA transcripts. RT-PCR in the first round (using the HTBI primer set) targeted the TCR CDR3. TCRdb reprocessed the multiplex PCR reads via MiXCR and lists one record per CDR3 protein. The top ten clones hold around 7.7% of a sample with some 440,000 distinct CDR3 sequences, more than 15% of them seen once.

The chain links TRBV27 to TRBJ2-7; TRBD2 agrees at 8 bases. The sample taken for sequencing was blood. This sequence was found in a young woman with Graves' hyperthyroidism. In nucleotides, the CDR3 is TGTGCCAGCAGTTTATCATTAGCGGGAACGTACGAGCAGTACTTC. The encoded protein is CASSLSLAGTYEQYF.